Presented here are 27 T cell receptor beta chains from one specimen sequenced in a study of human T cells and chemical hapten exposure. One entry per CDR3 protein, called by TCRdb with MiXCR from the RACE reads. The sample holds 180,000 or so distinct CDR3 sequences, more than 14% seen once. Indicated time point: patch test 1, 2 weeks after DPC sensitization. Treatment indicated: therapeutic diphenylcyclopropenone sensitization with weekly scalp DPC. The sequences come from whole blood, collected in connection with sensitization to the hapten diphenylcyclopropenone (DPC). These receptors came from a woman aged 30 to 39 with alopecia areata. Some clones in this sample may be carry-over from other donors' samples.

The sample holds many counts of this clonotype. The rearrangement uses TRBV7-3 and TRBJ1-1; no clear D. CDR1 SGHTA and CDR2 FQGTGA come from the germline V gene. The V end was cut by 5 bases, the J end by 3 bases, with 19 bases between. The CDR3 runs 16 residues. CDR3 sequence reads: CASSPNAGGRHTEAFF. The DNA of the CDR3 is TGTGCCAGCAGCCCGAATGCTGGTGGACGGCACACTGAAGCTTTCTTT.

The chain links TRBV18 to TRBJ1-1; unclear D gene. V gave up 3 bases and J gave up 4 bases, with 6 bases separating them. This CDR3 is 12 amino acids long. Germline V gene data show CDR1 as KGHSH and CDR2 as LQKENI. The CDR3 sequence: CASSPTSTEAFF. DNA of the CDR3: TGTGCCAGCTCACCCACGTCCACTGAAGCTTTCTTT.

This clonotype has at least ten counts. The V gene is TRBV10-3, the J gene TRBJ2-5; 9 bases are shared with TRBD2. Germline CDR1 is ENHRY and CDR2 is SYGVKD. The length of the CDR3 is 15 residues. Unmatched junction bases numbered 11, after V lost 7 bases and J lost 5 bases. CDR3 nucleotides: TGTGCCATCAATGGGCTAGCGGGGACTCCGGAGACCCAGTACTTC. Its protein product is CAINGLAGTPETQYF.

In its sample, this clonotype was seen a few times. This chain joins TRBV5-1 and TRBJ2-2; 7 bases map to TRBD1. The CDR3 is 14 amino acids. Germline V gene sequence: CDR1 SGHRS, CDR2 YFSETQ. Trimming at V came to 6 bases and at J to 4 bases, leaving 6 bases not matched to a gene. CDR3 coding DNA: TGCGCCAGCACCCGGACAGGCCCCACCGGGGAGCTGTTTTTT. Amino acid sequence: CASTRTGPTGELFF.

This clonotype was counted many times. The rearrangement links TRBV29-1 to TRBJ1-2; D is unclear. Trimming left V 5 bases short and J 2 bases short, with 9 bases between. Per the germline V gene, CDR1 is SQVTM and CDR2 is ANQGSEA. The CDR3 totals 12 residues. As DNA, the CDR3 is TGCAGCGTTTCCCTACAAAACTATGGCTACACCTTC. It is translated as CSVSLQNYGYTF.

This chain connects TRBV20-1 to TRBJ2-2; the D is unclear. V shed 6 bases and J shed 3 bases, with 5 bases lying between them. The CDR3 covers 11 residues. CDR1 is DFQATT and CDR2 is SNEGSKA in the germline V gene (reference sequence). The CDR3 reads CSAVHTGELFF. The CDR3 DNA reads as TGCAGTGCCGTGCACACCGGGGAGCTGTTTTTT.

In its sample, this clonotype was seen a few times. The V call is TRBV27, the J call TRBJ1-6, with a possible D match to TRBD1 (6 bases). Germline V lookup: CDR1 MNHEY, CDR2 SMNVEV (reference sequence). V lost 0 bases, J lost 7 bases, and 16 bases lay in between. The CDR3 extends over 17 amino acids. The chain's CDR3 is CASSLSSAGAKNSPLHF. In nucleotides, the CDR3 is TGTGCCAGCAGTTTATCGTCGGCAGGGGCGAAAAATTCACCCCTCCACTTT.

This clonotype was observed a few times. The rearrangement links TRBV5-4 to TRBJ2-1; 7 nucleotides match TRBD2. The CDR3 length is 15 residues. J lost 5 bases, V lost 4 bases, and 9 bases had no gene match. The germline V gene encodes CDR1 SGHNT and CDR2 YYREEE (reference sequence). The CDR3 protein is CASSPVGAGDNEQFF. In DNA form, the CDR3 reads TGTGCCAGCAGCCCGGTCGGGGCGGGGGACAATGAGCAGTTCTTC.

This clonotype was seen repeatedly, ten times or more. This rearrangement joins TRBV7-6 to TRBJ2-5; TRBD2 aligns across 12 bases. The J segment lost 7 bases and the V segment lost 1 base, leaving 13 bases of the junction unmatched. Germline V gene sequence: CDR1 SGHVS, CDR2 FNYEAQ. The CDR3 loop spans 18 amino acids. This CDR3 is CASSLEKGGVTSGRTQYF. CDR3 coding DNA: TGTGCCAGCAGCTTAGAGAAGGGAGGGGTGACTAGCGGGAGGACCCAGTACTTC.

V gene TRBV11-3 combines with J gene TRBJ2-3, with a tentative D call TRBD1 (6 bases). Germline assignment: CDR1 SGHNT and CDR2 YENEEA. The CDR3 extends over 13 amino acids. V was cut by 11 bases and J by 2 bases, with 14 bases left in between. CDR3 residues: CAVRDTNTDTQYF. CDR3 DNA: TGTGCCGTCCGGGACACCAACACAGATACGCAGTATTTT. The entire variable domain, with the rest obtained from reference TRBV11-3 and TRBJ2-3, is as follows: EAGVVQSPRYKIIEKKQPVAFWCNPISGHNTLYWYLQNLGQGPELLIRYENEEAVDDSQLPKDRFSAERLKGVDSTLKIQPAELGDSAVYLCAVRDTNTDTQYFGPGTRLTVL.

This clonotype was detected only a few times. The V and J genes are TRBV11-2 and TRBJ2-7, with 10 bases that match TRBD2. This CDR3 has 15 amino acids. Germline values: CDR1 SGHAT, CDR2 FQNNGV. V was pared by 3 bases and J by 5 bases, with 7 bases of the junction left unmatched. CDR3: CASSFRLAGGDEQYF. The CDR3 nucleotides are TGTGCCAGCAGCTTTCGGTTAGCGGGAGGAGACGAGCAGTACTTC.

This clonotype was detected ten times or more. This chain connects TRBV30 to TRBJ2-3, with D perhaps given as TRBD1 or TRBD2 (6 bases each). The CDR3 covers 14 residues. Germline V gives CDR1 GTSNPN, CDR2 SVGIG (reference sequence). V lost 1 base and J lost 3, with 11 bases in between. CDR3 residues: CAWSGGARTDTQYF. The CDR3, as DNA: TGTGCCTGGAGTGGGGGGGCTAGGACAGATACGCAGTATTTT.

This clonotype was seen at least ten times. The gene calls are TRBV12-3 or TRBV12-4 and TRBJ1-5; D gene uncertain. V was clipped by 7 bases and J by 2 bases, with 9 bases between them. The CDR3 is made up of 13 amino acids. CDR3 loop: CASKRTGNQPQHF. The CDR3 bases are TGTGCCAGCAAAAGGACCGGCAATCAGCCCCAGCATTTT.

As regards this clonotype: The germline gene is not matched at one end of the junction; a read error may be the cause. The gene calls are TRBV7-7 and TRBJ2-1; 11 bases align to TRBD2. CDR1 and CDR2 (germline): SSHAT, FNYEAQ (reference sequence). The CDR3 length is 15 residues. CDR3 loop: CASSQTSGSSNEQFF. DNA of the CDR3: TGTGCTAGCAGCCAAACTAGCGGGAGTAGCAATGAGCAGTTCTTC.

CDR3 sequence: CAWSTGEGNTIYF. CDR3 nucleotide sequence: TGTGCCTGGAGTACTGGAGAAGGGAACACCATATATTTT. This chain uses TRBV30 with TRBJ1-3, with no clear D. CDR1 is GTSNPN, CDR2 SVGIG, per germline (reference sequence). The CDR3 is made up of 13 amino acids. The germline V and J ends were trimmed by 2 bases and 7 bases, with 12 bases remaining between them.

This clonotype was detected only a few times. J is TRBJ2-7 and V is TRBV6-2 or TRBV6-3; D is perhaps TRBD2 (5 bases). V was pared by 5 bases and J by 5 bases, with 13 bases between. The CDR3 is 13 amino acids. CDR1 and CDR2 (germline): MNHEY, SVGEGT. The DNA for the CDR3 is TGTGCCAGCAGTGACCAAAACGGGGACGAGCAGTACTTC. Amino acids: CASSDQNGDEQYF.

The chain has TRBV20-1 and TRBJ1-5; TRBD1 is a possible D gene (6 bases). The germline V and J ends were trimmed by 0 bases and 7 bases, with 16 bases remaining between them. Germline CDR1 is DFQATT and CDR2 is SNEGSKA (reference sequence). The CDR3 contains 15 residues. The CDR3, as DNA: TGCAGTGCTAGAGATCTGAGGGCAGGGGACCAGCCCCAGCATTTT. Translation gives CSARDLRAGDQPQHF.

CDR3 amino acids: CAISDLSGRNFNEQFF. Here the CDR3 DNA reads TGTGCCATCAGTGATCTTAGCGGGAGGAACTTCAATGAGCAGTTCTTC. The chain joins TRBV10-3 to TRBJ2-1; 10 bases match TRBD2. Germline CDR1 is ENHRY and CDR2 is SYGVKD. The CDR3 extends over 16 amino acids. V lost 3 bases, J lost 6 bases, and 8 bases stayed unmatched.

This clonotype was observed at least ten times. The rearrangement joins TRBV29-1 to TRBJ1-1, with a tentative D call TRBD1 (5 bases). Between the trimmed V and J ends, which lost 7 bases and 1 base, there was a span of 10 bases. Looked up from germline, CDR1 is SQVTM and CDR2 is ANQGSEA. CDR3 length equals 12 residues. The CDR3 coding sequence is TGCAGCGCAGGGACGGGGAACACTGAAGCTTTCTTT. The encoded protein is CSAGTGNTEAFF.

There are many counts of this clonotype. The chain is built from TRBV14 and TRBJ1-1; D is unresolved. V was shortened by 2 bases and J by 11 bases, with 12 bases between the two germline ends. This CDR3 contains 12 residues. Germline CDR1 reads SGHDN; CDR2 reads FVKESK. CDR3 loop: CASSQPGSRAFF. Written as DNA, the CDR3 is TGTGCCAGCAGCCAACCCGGTAGTCGGGCTTTCTTT.

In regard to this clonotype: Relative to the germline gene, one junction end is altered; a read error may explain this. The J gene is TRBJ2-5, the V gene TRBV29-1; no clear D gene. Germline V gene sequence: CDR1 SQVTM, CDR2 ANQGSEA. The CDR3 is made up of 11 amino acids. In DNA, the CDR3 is TGCAGCGTTGAAGCCTTTTTGGGGATCGTCTTC. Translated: CSVEAFLGIVF.

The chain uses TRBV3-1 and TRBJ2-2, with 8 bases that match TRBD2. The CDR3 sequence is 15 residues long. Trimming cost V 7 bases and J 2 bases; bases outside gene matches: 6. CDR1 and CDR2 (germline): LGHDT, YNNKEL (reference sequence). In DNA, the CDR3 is TGTGCCAGCAACCCCGGACTAGCCAACACCGGGGAGCTGTTTTTT. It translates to CASNPGLANTGELFF.

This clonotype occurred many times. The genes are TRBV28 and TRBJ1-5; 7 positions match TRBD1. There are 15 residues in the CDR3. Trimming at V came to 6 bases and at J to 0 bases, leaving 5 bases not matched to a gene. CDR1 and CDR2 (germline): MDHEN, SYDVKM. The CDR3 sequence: CASSRQGSSNQPQHF. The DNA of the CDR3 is TGTGCCAGCAGCCGACAGGGATCTAGCAATCAGCCCCAGCATTTT.

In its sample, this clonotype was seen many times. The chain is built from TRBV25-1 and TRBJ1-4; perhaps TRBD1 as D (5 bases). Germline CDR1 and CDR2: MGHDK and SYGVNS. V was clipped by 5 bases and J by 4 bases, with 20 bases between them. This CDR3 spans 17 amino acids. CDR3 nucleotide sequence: TGTGCCAGCAGTCGAGTCAGCCCGGAGGGGATTAATGAAAAACTGTTTTTT. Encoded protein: CASSRVSPEGINEKLFF.

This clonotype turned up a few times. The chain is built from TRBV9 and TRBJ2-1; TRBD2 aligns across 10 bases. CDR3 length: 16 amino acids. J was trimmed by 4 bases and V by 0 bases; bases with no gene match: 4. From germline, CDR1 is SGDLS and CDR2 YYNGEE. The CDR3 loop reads CASSVAASGGYNEQFF. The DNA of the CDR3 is TGTGCCAGCAGCGTAGCGGCTAGCGGGGGATACAATGAGCAGTTCTTC.

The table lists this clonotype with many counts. The CDR3 coding sequence is TGTGCCACCAGTGATCCTATAGGGGAGCAGTTCTTC. Translated: CATSDPIGEQFF. The chain carries TRBV24-1 and TRBJ2-1; unclear D gene. With 3 bases removed from V and 10 bases from J, the gap between germline ends came to 9 bases. This CDR3 comprises 12 residues. The germline CDR1 and CDR2 sequences are KGHDR and SFDVKD.

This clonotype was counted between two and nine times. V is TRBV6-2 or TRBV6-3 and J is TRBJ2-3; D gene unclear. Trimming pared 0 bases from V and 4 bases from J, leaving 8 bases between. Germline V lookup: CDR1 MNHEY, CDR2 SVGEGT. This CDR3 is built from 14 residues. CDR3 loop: CASSYSPFSDTQYF. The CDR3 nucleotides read TGTGCCAGCAGTTACTCGCCCTTCTCAGATACGCAGTATTTT.